This T cell receptor beta chain was sequenced in a study of blood T cell repertoires in COVID-19. On the study more broadly: Sites across the United States, Italy and Spain contributed samples from acute and convalescent COVID-19.

Germline CDR1 is MNHEY and CDR2 is SMNVEV (reference sequence). This CDR3 contains 15 residues. Trimming shortened V by 5 bases and J by 5 bases, and 16 bases separated the two germline ends. The age range of participants was 18 to 89 years, with residence in about two dozen US areas. Cohort 3 recovered donors had two negative PCRs, clearance, or symptom resolution. Profiling relied on immunoSEQ multiplex PCR, and the TCRdb table lists in-frame clones only, not all of them. The repertoire has roughly 250,000 clones, around 90% of them found once; the top ten carry over 1.5%. The sequencing input was PBMCs or T cells enriched from blood (not recorded which). The chain uses TRBV27 and TRBJ1-5; D remains ambiguous. This receptor was taken from a woman aged 18-30 years who had recovered from COVID-19. The CDR3 region has the DNA TGTGCCAGCAGTCCCCTCAGACGGGATCATCAGCCCCAGCATTTT. This sequence encodes CASSPLRRDHQPQHF.